A single sample gave rise to the 16 T cell receptor beta chains below, sequenced in a study of blood T cells in healthy people across ages (dated by TCRdb to the mid-2010s). Library prep was done by 5' RACE. Sequencing was carried out with an Illumina HiSeq 2500. A second PCR of roughly 7 to 12 cycles was run with a J-beta primer mix and a sample-barcoded 5' primer. TCRdb reprocessing: public reads trimmed at Q25 with fastp, clones called with MiXCR, in-frame beta chains kept. Each entry merges the rows of one CDR3 protein and shows their most common DNA and genes. This sample comprises 1.5 million to 2 million distinct CDR3 sequences, roughly 50% of them detected only once. The ten largest clones take up 2.1% of the sample. The sequenced sample consisted of blood. These receptor sequences come from a woman aged 40 to 50 in good health.

V gene TRBV28 combines with J gene TRBJ2-7; 10 nucleotides line up with TRBD1. This CDR3 has 13 amino acids. CDR1 and CDR2 from the germline V gene are MDHEN and SYDVKM. V dropped 8 bases and J dropped 4; count of bases not matched to a gene: 5. CDR3 sequence reads: CASRQGATYEQYF. CDR3 bases: TGTGCCAGCCGACAGGGGGCCACATACGAGCAGTACTTC.

This clonotype appeared a few times. The V call is TRBV20-1, the J call TRBJ1-6; no firm D call. CDR1 is DFQATT and CDR2 is SNEGSKA in the germline V gene (reference sequence). V gave up 6 bases and J gave up 2 bases, with 14 bases separating them. There are 15 residues in the CDR3. Written as DNA, the CDR3 is TGCAGTGCCCCCACGGATATGGCCTATAATTCACCCCTCCACTTT. Protein sequence: CSAPTDMAYNSPLHF.

This clonotype was found a few times. The chain is built from TRBV7-9 and TRBJ2-7; D is unclear. The germline V gene encodes CDR1 SEHNR and CDR2 FQNEAQ (reference sequence). V lost 5 bases and J lost 0, with 11 bases in between. CDR3 length equals 14 residues. Here the CDR3 DNA reads TGTGCCAGCAGCCCCGACGGCTACTCCTACGAGCAGTACTTC. The encoded protein is CASSPDGYSYEQYF.

There are a few counts of this clonotype. The chain uses TRBV20-1 and TRBJ1-5; TRBD1 is a possible D gene (5 bases). Trimming pared 0 bases from V and 2 bases from J, leaving 11 bases between. This CDR3 is 15 amino acids long. Germline V gene lookup returns CDR1 DFQATT and CDR2 SNEGSKA (reference sequence). The CDR3 DNA reads as TGCAGTGCTAGAGATCCAGGGACGGGCAATCAGCCCCAGCATTTT. Translation: CSARDPGTGNQPQHF.

This chain links TRBV3-1 with TRBJ1-2; D remains unclear. The CDR3 is made up of 13 amino acids. Per the germline V gene, CDR1 is LGHDT and CDR2 is YNNKEL (reference sequence). Between the trimmed V and J ends, which lost 3 bases and 6 bases, there was a span of 11 bases. CDR3 residues: CASSQPGINGYTF. CDR3 bases: TGTGCCAGCAGCCAGCCGGGGATAAATGGCTACACCTTC.

This clonotype was seen a handful of times. The V gene is TRBV13, the J gene TRBJ2-1; no clear D gene. Per the germline V gene, CDR1 is PRHDT and CDR2 is FYEKMQ (reference sequence). There are 12 residues in the CDR3. V was clipped by 5 bases and J by 9 bases, with 11 bases between them. CDR3 region: CASSPGHGEQFF. Written as DNA, the CDR3 is TGTGCCAGCAGCCCAGGTCACGGTGAGCAGTTCTTC. The full variable domain, in which reference TRBV13 and TRBJ2-1 provide the parts outside the CDR3, is AAGVIQSPRHLIKEKRETATLKCYPIPRHDTVYWYQQGPGQDPQFLISFYEKMQSDKGSIPDRFSAQQFSDYHSELNMSSLELGDSALYFCASSPGHGEQFFGPGTRLTVL.

The chain recombines TRBV4-3 with TRBJ2-7; D possibly corresponds to TRBD2 (6 bases). Trimming cost V 0 bases and J 6 bases, with 15 bases left between them. Germline CDR1 reads LGHNA; CDR2 reads YSLEER. The CDR3 loop spans 15 amino acids. The CDR3 DNA follows: TGCGCCAGCAGCCAAGAAACAGGCAGGGAGGCCGAGCAGTACTTC. Protein product: CASSQETGREAEQYF.

This clonotype was observed a few times. The genes are TRBV6-6 and TRBJ2-3, with a tentative D call TRBD2 (6 bases). V was shortened by 5 bases and J by 0 bases, with 18 bases between the two germline ends. Germline V gene data show CDR1 as MNHNY and CDR2 as SVGAGI (reference sequence). The CDR3 has 17 residues. The CDR3 sequence is CASSQRGKRVSTDTQYF. The CDR3 coding sequence is TGTGCCAGCAGTCAACGAGGGAAGCGGGTTAGCACAGATACGCAGTATTTT.

The table lists this clonotype with a few counts. The junction departs from germline at one end; a sequencing error may be responsible. The chain couples TRBV9 to TRBJ2-1; possible D gene TRBD2, 6 bases. Germline V gives CDR1 SGDLS, CDR2 YYNGEE. This CDR3 contains 16 residues. The CDR3 loop is CASSVAASERYNEQFF. DNA for the CDR3: TGTGCCAGCAGCGTAGCGGCTAGCGAGAGATACAATGAGCAGTTCTTT.

The CDR3 here is CASSKGPPGYEQYF. For the CDR3, the DNA is TGTGCCAGCAGCAAAGGGCCCCCCGGCTACGAGCAGTACTTC. The chain has TRBV21-1 and TRBJ2-7; TRBD1, the table's D call, lacks a check against the DNA. TRBV21-1 is recorded as a pseudogene. This CDR3 is 14 amino acids long.

The chain joins TRBV5-1 to TRBJ2-7; no definite D call. In germline, CDR1 is SGHRS, CDR2 YFSETQ. V shed 5 bases and J shed 3 bases, with 12 bases lying between them. CDR3 length equals 13 residues. CDR3 loop: CASSRPGFYEQYF. The CDR3 DNA sequence: TGCGCCAGCAGTAGACCGGGTTTCTACGAGCAGTACTTC.

The chain links TRBV28 to TRBJ2-5; either TRBD1 or TRBD2 may supply D (7 bases each). The CDR3 totals 15 residues. Germline CDR1 reads MDHEN; CDR2 reads SYDVKM. Trimming removed 7 bases from V and 4 bases from J, with 19 bases in between. CDR3 amino acids: CASIHHPGGGETQYF. The CDR3 nucleotides read TGTGCCAGCATCCACCATCCAGGGGGGGGAGAGACCCAGTACTTC.

This clonotype was detected a few times. CDR3 nucleotides: TGCGCCAGCAGCCAAGGGGAAAACCTTGGGGATACGCAGTATTTT. This sequence encodes CASSQGENLGDTQYF. The V gene is TRBV4-3, the J gene TRBJ2-3; D gene uncertain. V was cut by 1 base and J by 6 bases, with 14 bases left in between. The CDR3 is made up of 15 amino acids. Germline V lookup: CDR1 LGHNA, CDR2 YSLEER.

The chain has TRBV7-2 and TRBJ1-4; D is perhaps TRBD1 (5 bases). The CDR3 spans 16 residues. Germline CDR1 is SGHTA and CDR2 is FQGNSA. The V gene lost 1 base and the J gene lost 8 bases, with 17 bases spanning the gap. CDR3: CASSLDRIGDREKLFF. In nucleotides, the CDR3 is TGTGCCAGCAGCTTAGACAGAATAGGGGATAGGGAAAAACTGTTTTTT.

This chain links TRBV2 with TRBJ2-3; 7 nucleotides align to TRBD1. The ends lost 5 bases at V and 1 base at J; junction bases unmatched: 9. Germline V lookup: CDR1 SNHLY, CDR2 FYNNEI. There are 16 residues in the CDR3. The CDR3 here is CASSLTGETGTDTQYF. For the CDR3, the DNA is TGTGCCAGCAGTTTAACAGGGGAAACGGGCACAGATACGCAGTATTTT.

This chain connects TRBV27 to TRBJ2-7, with D hard to call. Looked up from germline, CDR1 is MNHEY and CDR2 is SMNVEV (reference sequence). The CDR3 is 11 amino acids. Trimming shortened V by 8 bases and J by 6 bases, and 11 bases separated the two germline ends. The DNA for the CDR3 is TGTGCCAGCCAAGGCCGTGGCGAGCAGTACTTC. It is translated as CASQGRGEQYF.